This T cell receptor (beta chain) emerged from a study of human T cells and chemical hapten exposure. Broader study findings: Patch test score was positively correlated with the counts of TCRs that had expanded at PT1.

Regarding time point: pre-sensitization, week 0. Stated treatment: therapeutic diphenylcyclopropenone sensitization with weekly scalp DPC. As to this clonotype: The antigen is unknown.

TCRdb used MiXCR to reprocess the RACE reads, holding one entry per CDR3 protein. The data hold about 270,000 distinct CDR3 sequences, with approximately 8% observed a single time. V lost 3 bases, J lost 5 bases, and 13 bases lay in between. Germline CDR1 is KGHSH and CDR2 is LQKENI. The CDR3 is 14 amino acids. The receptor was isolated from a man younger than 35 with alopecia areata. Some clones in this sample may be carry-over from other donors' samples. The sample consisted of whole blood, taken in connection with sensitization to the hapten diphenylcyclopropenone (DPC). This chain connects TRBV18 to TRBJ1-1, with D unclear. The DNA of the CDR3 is TGTGCCAGCTCACCGAAGGACCCACGGACTGAAGCTTTCTTT. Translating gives CASSPKDPRTEAFF.